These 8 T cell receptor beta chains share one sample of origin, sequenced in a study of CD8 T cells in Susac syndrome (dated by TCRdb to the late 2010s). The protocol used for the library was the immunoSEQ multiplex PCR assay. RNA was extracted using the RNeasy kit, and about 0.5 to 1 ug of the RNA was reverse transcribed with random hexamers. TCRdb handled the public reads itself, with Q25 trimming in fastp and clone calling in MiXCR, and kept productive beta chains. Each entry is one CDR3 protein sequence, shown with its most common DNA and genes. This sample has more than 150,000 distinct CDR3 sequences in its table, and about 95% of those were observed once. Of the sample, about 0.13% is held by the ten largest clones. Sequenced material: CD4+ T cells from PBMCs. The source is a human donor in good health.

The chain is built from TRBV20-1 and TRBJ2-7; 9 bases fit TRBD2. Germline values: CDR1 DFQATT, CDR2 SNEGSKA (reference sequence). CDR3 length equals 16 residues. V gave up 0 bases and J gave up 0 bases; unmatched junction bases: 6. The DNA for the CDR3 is TGCAGTGCTAGAGATGCGGGGGGGGCCAGCTCCTACGAGCAGTACTTC. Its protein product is CSARDAGGASSYEQYF.

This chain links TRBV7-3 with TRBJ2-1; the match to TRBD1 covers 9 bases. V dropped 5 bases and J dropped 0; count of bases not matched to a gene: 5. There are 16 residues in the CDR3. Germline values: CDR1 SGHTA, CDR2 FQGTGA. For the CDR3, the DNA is TGTGCCAGCAGCCCGGGGACAGGGAGCTCCTACAATGAGCAGTTCTTC. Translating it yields CASSPGTGSSYNEQFF.

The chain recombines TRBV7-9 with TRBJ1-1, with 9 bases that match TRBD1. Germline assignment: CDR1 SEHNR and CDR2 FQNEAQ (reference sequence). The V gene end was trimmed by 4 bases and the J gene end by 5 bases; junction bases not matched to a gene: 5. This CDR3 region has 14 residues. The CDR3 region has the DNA TGTGCCAGCAGCTCGGACAGGGGAGAGACTGAAGCTTTCTTT. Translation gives CASSSDRGETEAFF.

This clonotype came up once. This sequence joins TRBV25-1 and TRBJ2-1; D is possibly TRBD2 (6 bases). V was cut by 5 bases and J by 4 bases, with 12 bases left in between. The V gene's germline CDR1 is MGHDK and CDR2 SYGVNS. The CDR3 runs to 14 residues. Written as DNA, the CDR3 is TGTGCCAGCAGTAGAAGCGGGCGGTACAATGAGCAGTTCTTC. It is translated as CASSRSGRYNEQFF.

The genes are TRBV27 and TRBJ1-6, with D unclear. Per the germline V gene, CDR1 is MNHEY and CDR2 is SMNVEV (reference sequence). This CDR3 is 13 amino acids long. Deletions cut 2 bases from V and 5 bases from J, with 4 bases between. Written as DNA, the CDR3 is TGTGCCAGCAGTTTAACCCATAATTCACCCCTCCACTTT. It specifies CASSLTHNSPLHF.

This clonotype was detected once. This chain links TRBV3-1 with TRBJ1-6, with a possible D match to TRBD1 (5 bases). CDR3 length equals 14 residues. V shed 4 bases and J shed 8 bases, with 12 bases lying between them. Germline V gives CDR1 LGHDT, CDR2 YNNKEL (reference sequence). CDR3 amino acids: CASSPNLGDSPLHF. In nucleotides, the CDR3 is TGTGCCAGCAGCCCAAACCTAGGGGATTCACCCCTCCACTTT.

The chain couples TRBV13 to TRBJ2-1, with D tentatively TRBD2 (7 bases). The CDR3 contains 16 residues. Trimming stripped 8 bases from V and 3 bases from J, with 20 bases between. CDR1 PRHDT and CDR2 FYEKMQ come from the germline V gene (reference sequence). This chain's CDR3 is CASAGVAGEGYNEQFF. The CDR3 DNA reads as TGTGCCAGCGCGGGGGTCGCAGGGGAGGGCTACAATGAGCAGTTCTTC.

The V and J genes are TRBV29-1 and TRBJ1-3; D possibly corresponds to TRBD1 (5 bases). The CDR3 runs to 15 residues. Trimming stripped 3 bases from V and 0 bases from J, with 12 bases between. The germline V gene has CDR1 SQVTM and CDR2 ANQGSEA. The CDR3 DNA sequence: TGCAGCGTTGAGCACAGGTTGAGCTCTGGAAACACCATATATTTT. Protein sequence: CSVEHRLSSGNTIYF.